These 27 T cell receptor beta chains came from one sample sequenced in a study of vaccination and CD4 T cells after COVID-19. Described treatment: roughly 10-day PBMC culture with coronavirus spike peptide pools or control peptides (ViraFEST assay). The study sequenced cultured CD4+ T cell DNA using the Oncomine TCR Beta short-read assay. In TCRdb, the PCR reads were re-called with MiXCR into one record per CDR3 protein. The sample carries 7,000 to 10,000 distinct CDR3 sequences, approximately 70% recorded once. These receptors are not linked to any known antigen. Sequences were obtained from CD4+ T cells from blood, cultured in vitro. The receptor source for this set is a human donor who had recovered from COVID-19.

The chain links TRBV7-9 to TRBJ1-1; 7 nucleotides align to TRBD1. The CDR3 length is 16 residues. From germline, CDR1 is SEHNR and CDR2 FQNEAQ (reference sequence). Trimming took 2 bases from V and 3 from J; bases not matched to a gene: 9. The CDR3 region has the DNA TGTGCCAGCAGCTTACTATTGTCCCAGGGGGACACTGAAGCTTTCTTT. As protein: CASSLLLSQGDTEAFF.

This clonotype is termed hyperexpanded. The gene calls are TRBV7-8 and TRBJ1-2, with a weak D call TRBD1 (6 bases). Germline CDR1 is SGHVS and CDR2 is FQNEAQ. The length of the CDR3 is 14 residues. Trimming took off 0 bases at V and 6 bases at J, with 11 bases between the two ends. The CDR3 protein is CASSLAGGLDGYTF. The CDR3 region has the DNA TGTGCCAGCAGCTTAGCAGGGGGATTGGATGGCTACACCTTC.

Here the CDR3 DNA reads TGTGCCAGCGTACTAGCGGGGAAGCCCTACGAGCAGTACTTC. Translation gives CASVLAGKPYEQYF. The chain uses TRBV7-9 and TRBJ2-7; TRBD2 matches 10 bases. Looked up from germline, CDR1 is SEHNR and CDR2 is FQNEAQ (reference sequence). The CDR3 loop spans 14 amino acids. V shed 8 bases, J shed 2 bases, and the junction held 6 bases outside the gene matches.

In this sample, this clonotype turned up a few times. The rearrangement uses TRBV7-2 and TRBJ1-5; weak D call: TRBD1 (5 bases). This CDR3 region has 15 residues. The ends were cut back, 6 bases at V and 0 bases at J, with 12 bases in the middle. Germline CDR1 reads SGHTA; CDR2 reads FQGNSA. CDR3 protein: CASSATGLSNQPQHF. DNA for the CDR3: TGTGCCAGCAGTGCCACAGGTCTTAGCAATCAGCCCCAGCATTTT.

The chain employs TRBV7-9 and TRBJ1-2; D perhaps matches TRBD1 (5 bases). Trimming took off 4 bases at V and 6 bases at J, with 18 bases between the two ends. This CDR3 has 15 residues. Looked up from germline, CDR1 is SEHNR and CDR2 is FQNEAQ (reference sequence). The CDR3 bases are TGTGCCAGCAGCTCCGCCAGATGGGGGGACCATGGCTACACCTTC. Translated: CASSSARWGDHGYTF.

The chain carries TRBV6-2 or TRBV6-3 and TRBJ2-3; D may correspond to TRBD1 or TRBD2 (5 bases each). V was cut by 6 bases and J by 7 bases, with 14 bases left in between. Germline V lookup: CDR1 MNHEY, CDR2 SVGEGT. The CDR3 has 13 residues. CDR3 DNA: TGTGCCAGCAGCTGGGGGAAATGGAATACGCAGTATTTT. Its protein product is CASSWGKWNTQYF.

The CDR3: CASSQDWRTPRGGYTF. CDR3 DNA: TGTGCCAGCAGCCAAGATTGGCGGACCCCAAGGGGAGGCTACACCTTC. The genes are TRBV14 and TRBJ1-2; tentative D call: TRBD1 (5 bases). The V gene lost 0 bases and the J gene lost 8 bases, with 19 bases spanning the gap. The CDR3 spans 16 residues. Germline V gives CDR1 SGHDN, CDR2 FVKESK.

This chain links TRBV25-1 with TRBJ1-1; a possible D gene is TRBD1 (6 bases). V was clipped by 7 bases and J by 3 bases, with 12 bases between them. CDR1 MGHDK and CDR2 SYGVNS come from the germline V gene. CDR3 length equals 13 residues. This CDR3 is CASTGERYTEAFF. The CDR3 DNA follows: TGTGCCAGCACAGGGGAGAGGTACACTGAAGCTTTCTTT.

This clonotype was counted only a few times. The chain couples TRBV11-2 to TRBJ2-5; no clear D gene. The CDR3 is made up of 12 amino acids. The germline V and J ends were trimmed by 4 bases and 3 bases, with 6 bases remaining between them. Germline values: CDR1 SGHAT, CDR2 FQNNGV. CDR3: CASSSLKETQYF. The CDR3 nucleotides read TGTGCCAGCAGCTCCTTGAAAGAGACCCAGTACTTC.

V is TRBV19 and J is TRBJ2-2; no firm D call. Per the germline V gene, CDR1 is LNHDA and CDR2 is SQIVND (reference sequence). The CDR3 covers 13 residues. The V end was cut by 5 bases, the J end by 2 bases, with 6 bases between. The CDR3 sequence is CASSADNTGELFF. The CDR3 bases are TGTGCCAGTAGTGCCGATAACACCGGGGAGCTGTTTTTT.

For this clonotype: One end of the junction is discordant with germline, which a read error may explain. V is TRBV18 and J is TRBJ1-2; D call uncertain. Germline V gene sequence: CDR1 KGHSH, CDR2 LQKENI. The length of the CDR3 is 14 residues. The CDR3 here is CAGSQRTENYGYTF. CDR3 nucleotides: TGTGCCGGCTCACAACGGACGGAGAACTATGGCTACACCTTC.

The CDR3 DNA follows: TGCAGTGCTCCTCCGGACGGGGCTAATGAAAAACTGTTTTTT. It is translated as CSAPPDGANEKLFF. V usage is TRBV20-1 and J usage is TRBJ1-4; D unclear. Per the germline V gene, CDR1 is DFQATT and CDR2 is SNEGSKA (reference sequence). With 5 bases removed from V and 3 bases from J, the gap between germline ends came to 13 bases. The length of the CDR3 is 14 residues.

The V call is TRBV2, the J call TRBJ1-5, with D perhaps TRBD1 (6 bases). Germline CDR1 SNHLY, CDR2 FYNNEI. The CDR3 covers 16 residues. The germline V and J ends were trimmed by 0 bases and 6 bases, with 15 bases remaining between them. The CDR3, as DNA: TGTGCCAGCAGTGAAGCTGAGGCAGGGGTCAGTCAGCCCCAGCATTTT. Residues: CASSEAEAGVSQPQHF.

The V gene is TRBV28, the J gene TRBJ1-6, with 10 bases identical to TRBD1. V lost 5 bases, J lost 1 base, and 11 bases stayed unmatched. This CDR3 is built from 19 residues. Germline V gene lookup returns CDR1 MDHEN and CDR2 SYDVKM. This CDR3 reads CASSLTGTGVTSYNSPLHF. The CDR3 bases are TGTGCCAGCAGTCTCACCGGGACAGGGGTAACGTCCTATAATTCACCCCTCCACTTT. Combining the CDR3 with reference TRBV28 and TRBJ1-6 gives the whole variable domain DVKVTQSSRYLVKRTGEKVFLECVQDMDHENMFWYRQDPGLGLRLIYFSYDVKMKEKGDIPEGYSVSREKKERFSLILESASTNQTSMYLCASSLTGTGVTSYNSPLHFGNGTRLTVT.

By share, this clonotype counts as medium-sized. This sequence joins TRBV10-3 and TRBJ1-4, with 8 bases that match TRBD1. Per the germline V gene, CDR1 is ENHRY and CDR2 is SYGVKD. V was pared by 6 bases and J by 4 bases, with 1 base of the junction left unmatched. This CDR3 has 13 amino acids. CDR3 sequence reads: CAIRDRGNEKLFF. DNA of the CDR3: TGTGCCATCAGAGACAGGGGTAATGAAAAACTGTTTTTT.

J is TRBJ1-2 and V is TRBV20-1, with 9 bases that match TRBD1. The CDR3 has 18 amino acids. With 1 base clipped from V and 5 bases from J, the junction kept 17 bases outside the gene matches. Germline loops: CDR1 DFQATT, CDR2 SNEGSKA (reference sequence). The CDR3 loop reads CSARGRLGDRAKWYGYTF. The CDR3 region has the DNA TGCAGTGCTAGAGGGAGGTTGGGGGACAGGGCCAAATGGTATGGCTACACCTTC.

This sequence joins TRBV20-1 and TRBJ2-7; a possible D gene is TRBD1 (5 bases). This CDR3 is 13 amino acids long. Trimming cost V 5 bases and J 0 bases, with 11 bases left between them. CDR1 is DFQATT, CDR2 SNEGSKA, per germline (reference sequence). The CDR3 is CSAYRPSSYEQYF. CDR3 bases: TGCAGTGCTTACAGGCCTAGCTCCTACGAGCAGTACTTC.

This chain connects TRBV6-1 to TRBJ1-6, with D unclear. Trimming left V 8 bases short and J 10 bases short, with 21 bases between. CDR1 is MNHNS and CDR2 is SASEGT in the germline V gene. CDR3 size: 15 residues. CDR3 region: CASAHEVLSESPLHF. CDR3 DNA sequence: TGTGCCAGCGCCCATGAGGTCCTTTCAGAGTCACCCCTCCACTTT.

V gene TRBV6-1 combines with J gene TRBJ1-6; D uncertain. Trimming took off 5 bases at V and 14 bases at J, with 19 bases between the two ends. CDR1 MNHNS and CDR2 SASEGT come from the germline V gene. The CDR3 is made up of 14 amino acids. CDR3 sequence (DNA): TGTGCCAGCAGTCGGGCCGCAGTTATTGTATCCCTCCACTTT. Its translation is CASSRAAVIVSLHF.

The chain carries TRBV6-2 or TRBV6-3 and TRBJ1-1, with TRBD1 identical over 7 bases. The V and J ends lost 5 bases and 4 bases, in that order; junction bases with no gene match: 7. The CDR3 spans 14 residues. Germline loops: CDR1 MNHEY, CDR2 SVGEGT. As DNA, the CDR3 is TGTGCCAGCAGTGGCAGACAGGGTAGCACTGAAGCTTTCTTT. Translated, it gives CASSGRQGSTEAFF.

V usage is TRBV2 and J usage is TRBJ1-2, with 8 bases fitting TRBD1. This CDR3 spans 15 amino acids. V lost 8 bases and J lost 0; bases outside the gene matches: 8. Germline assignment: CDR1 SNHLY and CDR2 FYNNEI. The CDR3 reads CASGNRGATNYGYTF. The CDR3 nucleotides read TGTGCCAGCGGGAACAGGGGGGCAACTAACTATGGCTACACCTTC. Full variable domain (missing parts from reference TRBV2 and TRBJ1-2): EPEVTQTPSHQVTQMGQEVILRCVPISNHLYFYWYRQILGQKVEFLVSFYNNEISEKSEIFDDQFSVERPDGSNFTLKIRSTKLEDSAMYFCASGNRGATNYGYTFGSGTRLTVV.

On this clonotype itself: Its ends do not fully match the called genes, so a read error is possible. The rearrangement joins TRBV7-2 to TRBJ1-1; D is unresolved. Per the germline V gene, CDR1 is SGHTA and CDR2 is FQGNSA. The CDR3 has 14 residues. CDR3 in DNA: TGTGCCAGCAGCCTAGCCCAGCGGAACACTGAAGCTTTCTTT. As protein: CASSLAQRNTEAFF.

CDR3: CASSVQGVTEAFF. The CDR3 DNA follows: TGTGCCAGCAGTGTGCAGGGGGTAACTGAAGCTTTCTTT. The rearrangement joins TRBV2 to TRBJ1-1; the match to TRBD1 covers 7 bases. The V gene end was trimmed by 4 bases and the J gene end by 5 bases; junction bases not matched to a gene: 4. Per germline, CDR1 SNHLY and CDR2 FYNNEI. This CDR3 is built from 13 residues.

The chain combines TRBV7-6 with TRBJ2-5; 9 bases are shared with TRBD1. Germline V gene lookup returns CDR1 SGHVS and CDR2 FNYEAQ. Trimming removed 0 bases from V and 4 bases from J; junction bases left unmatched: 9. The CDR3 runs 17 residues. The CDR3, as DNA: TGTGCCAGCAGCTTAGCACGAGACAGGGGGAGGAGAGAGACCCAGTACTTC. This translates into CASSLARDRGRRETQYF.

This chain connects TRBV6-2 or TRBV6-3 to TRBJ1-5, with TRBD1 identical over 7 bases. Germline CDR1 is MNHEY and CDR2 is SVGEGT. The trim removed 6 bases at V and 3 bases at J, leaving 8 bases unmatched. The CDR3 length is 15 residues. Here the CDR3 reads CASSSRGGVNQPQHF. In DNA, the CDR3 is TGTGCCAGCAGCTCCAGGGGGGGCGTCAATCAGCCCCAGCATTTT.

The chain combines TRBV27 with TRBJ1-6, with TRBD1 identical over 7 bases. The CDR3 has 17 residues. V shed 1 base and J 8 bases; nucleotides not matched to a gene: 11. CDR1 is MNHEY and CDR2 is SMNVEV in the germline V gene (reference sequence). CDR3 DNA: TGTGCCAGCAGTTTATTTTCACAGGGGCTAAGTCATTCACCCCTCCACTTT. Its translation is CASSLFSQGLSHSPLHF.

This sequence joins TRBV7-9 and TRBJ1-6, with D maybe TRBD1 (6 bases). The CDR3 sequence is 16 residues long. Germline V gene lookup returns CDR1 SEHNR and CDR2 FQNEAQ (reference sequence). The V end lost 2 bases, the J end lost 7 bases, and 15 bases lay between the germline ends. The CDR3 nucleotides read TGTGCCAGCAGCTTAACAGGGAGGGTAAAGAATTCACCCCTCCACTTT. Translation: CASSLTGRVKNSPLHF.